The clone carrying this T cell receptor beta chain is a singleton in its sample. Sequencing used immunoSEQ multiplex PCR; TCRdb keeps in-frame clones, though not all of them. The data contain approximately 12,000 clones, about 94% of them singletons. The V gene lost 0 bases and the J gene lost 0 bases, with 8 bases spanning the gap. Germline values: CDR1 LNHNV, CDR2 YYDKDF (reference sequence). The CDR3 consists of 15 residues. These data are taken from a study of T cell changes during pregnancy in multiple sclerosis. The TCR comes from a female donor with multiple sclerosis, enrolled in a pregnancy study. The sequences come from CD4+ T cells from peripheral blood mononuclear cells, collected before pregnancy. The J gene is TRBJ1-1, the V gene TRBV15, with unresolved D. CDR3 in DNA: TGTGCCACCAGCAGAGAGACTAGAATGAACACTGAAGCTTTCTTT. Its translation: CATSRETRMNTEAFF.